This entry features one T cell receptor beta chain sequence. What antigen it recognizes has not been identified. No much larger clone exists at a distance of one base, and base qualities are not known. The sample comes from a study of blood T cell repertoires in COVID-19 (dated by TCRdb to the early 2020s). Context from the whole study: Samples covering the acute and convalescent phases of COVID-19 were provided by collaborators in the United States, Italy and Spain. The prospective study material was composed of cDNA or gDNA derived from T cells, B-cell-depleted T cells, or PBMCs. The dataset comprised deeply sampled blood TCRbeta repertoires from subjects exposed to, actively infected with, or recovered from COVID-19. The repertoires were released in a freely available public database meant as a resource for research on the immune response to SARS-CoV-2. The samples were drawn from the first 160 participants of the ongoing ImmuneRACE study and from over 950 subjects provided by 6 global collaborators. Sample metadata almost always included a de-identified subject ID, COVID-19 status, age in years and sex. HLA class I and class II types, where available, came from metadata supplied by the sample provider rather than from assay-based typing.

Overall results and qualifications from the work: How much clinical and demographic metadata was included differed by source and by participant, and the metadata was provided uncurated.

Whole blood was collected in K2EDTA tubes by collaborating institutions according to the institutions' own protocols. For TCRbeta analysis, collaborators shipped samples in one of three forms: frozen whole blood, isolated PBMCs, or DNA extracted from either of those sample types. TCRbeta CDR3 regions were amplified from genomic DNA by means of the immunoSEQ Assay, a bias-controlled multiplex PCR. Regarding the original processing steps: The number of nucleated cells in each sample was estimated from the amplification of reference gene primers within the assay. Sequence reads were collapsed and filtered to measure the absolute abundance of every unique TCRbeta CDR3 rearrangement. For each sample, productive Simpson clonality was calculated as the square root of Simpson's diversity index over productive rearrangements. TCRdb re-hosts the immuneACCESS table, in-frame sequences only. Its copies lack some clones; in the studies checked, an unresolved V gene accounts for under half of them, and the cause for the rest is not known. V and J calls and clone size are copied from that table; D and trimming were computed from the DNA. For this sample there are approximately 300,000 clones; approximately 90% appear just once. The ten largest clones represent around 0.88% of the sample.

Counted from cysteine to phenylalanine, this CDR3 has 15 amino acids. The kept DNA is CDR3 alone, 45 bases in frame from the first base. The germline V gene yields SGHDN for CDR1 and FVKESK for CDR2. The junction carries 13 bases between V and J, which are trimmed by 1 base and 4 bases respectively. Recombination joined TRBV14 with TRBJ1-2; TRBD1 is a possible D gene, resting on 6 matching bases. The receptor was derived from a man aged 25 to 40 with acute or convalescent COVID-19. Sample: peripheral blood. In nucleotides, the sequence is TGTGCCAGCAGCCAAGCCAACAGGGTCGGCTATGGCTACACCTTC. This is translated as CASSQANRVGYGYTF.